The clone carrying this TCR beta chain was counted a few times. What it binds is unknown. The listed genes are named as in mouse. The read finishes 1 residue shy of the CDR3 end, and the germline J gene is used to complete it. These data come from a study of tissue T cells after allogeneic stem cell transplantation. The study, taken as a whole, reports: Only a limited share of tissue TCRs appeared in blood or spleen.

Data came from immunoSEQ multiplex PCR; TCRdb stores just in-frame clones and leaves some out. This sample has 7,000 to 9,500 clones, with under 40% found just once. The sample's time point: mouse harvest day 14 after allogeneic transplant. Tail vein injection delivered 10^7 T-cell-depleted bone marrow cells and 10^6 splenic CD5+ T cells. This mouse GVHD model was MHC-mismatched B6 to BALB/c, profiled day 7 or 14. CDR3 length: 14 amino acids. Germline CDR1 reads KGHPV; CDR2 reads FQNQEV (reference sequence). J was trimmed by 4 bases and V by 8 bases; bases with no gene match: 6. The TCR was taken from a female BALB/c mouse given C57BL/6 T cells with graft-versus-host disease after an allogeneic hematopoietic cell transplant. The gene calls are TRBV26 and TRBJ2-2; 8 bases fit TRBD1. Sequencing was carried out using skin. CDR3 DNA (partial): TGTGCCAGCGCGACAGGGGCCCGCACCGGGCAGCTCTAC. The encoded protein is CASATGARTGQLY. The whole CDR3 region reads CASATGARTGQLYF.